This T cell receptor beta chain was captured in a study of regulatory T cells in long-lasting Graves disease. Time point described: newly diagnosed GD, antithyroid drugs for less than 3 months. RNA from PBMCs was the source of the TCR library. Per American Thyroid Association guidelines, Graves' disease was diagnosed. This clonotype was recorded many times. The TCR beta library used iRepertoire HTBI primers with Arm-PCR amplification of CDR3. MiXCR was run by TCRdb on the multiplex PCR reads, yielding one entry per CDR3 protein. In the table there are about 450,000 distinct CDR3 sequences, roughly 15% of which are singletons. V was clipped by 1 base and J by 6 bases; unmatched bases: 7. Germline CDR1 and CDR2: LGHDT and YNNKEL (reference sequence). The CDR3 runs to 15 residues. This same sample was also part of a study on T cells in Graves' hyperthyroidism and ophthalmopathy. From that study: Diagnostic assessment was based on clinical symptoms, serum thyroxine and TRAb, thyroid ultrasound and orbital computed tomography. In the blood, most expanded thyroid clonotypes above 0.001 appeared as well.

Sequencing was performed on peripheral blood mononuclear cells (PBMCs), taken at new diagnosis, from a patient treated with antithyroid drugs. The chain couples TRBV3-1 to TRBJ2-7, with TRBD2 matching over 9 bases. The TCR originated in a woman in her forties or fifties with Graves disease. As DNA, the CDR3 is TGTGCCAGCAGCCAAGGAGGACTAGCGTCGGGCGAGCAGTACTTC. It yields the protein CASSQGGLASGEQYF.